The table lists the clone carrying this T cell receptor (beta chain) with a few counts. This specimen comes from a study of early T cells in non-severe SARS-CoV-2 infection. Individual cDNA molecules each received unique molecular identifiers attached to them. TCRdb re-derived calls from the 5' RACE reads in MiXCR, one entry per CDR3 protein. The sample holds tens of thousands of distinct CDR3 sequences, just over 20% seen once. The receptor comes from an adult who was a healthcare worker with PCR-confirmed SARS-CoV-2 infection or an uninfected control (not recorded which). This specimen consisted of whole blood, obtained at baseline.

CDR3 sequence (DNA): TGTGCCAGCAGTGAACCGGCCTCAGGGACAGGGTCCTATGGCTACACCTTC. It specifies CASSEPASGTGSYGYTF. The rearrangement uses TRBV6-1 and TRBJ1-2, with 9 bases fitting TRBD1. From germline, CDR1 is MNHNS and CDR2 SASEGT. The J segment lost 4 bases and the V segment lost 2 bases, leaving 11 bases of the junction unmatched. The CDR3 has 17 residues.